This T cell receptor beta chain was found in a study of T cell changes during pregnancy in multiple sclerosis. Generated by immunoSEQ multiplex PCR, the TCRdb table keeps only in-frame clones and is missing some. The repertoire holds about 27,000 clones, with roughly 90% as singletons. Germline trimming cut 8 bases from V and 5 bases from J; bases unmatched to any gene: 12. The CDR3 spans 15 residues. The germline V gene has CDR1 SNHLY and CDR2 FYNNEI. J is TRBJ2-1 and V is TRBV2; the match to TRBD1 covers 7 bases. The sequence was collected from a female donor with multiple sclerosis, enrolled in a pregnancy study. The sequences come from CD8+ T cells from peripheral blood mononuclear cells, collected in the second trimester of pregnancy. The CDR3 nucleotides read TGTGCCAGCCCTTTCGACAGGGCTAAACACAATGAGCAGTTCTTC. Translation: CASPFDRAKHNEQFF.